A single sample gave rise to the 3 T cell receptor beta chains below, sequenced in a study of OX40 agonist ivuxolimab in advanced cancers. Profiling relied on immunoSEQ multiplex PCR, and the TCRdb table lists in-frame clones only, not all of them. Among tens of thousands of clones listed, roughly 80% were seen once. The source material was CD4+ or CD8+ T cells sorted from blood, sampled in a trial of the OX40 agonist ivuxolimab. Receptors were obtained from an adult with an advanced solid tumor such as melanoma, head and neck, liver or kidney cancer.

The chain combines TRBV5-1 with TRBJ1-2; 9 positions agree with TRBD1. V was pared by 2 bases and J by 4 bases, with 9 bases of the junction left unmatched. This CDR3 has 16 amino acids. The V gene's germline CDR1 is SGHRS and CDR2 YFSETQ. The DNA for the CDR3 is TGCGCCAGCAGCTTAGGGGACAGGGTTGGGGTCTATGGCTACACCTTC. Amino acid sequence: CASSLGDRVGVYGYTF.

Points on this clone: This specimen includes other DNA sequences encoding the same CDR3. The chain is built from TRBV6-5 and TRBJ1-2; the D gene is possibly TRBD1 (6 bases). Germline V CDR1 and CDR2: MNHEY, SVGAGI. Trimming pared 3 bases from V and 8 bases from J, leaving 10 bases between. The CDR3 has 12 amino acids. As DNA, the CDR3 is TGTGCCAGCAGTTATCAGGGGTACGGCTACACCTTC. It codes for CASSYQGYGYTF.

V usage is TRBV19 and J usage is TRBJ1-4, with a weak D call TRBD1 (6 bases). With 7 bases removed from V and 6 bases from J, the gap between germline ends came to 12 bases. CDR1 LNHDA and CDR2 SQIVND come from the germline V gene (reference sequence). The CDR3 sequence is 13 residues long. The CDR3 DNA is TGTGCCAGTATGGGGGGACACGATGAAAAACTGTTTTTT. Translated: CASMGGHDEKLFF.